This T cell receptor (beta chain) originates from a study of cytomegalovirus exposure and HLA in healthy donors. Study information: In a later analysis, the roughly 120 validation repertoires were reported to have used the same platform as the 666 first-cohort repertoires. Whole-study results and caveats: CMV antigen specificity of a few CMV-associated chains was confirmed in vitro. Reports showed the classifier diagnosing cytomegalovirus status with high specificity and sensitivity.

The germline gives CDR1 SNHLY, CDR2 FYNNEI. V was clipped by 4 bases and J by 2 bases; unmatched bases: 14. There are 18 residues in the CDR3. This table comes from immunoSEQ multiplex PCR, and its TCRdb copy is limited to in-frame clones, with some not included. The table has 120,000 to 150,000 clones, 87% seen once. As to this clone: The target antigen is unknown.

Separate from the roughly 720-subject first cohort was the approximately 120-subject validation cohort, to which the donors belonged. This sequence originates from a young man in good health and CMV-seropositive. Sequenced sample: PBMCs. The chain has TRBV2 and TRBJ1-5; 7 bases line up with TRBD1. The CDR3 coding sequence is TGTGCCAGCAGTGGTAAAAGACAGGGAGTCGAAGGCAATCAGCCCCAGCATTTT. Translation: CASSGKRQGVEGNQPQHF. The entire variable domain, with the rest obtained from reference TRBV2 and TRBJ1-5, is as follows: EPEVTQTPSHQVTQMGQEVILRCVPISNHLYFYWYRQILGQKVEFLVSFYNNEISEKSEIFDDQFSVERPDGSNFTLKIRSTKLEDSAMYFCASSGKRQGVEGNQPQHFGDGTRLSIL.